These T cell receptor beta chains were read from a single sample in a study of blood T cell repertoires in COVID-19. TCRdb's table, derived via immunoSEQ multiplex PCR, lists solely in-frame clones and lacks some. The sample contains 430,000 or so clones, approximately 88% of which appear only once. Sequenced: PBMCs or T cells enriched from blood (not recorded which). The source is a woman aged 40 to 50 who had recovered from COVID-19. The CDR3 runs from the conserved cysteine through the conserved F or W. The order of the fields is J gene, D gene, V gene, CDR3 protein, CDR3 DNA. D genes are given only for firm matches.

J gene: TRBJ2-1
D gene: TRBD2
V gene: TRBV6-2/TRBV6-3
CDR3 protein: CASSYSTGTSAYNEQFF
CDR3 DNA: TGTGCCAGCAGTTACTCGACCGGGACTAGCGCCTACAATGAGCAGTTCTTC

J gene: TRBJ2-7
D gene: TRBD2
V gene: TRBV11-2
CDR3 protein: CASSPLKSGSIYEQYF
CDR3 DNA: TGTGCCAGCAGCCCGCTGAAGAGCGGGAGTATCTACGAGCAGTACTTC

J gene: TRBJ2-7
D gene: TRBD2
V gene: TRBV11-3
CDR3 protein: CASSLTSGKYEQYF
CDR3 DNA: TGTGCCAGCAGCTTAACTAGCGGGAAGTACGAGCAGTACTTC

J gene: TRBJ2-1
D gene: TRBD2
V gene: TRBV10-1
CDR3 protein: CASSNWEGPLNEQFF
CDR3 DNA: TGCGCCAGCAGCAACTGGGAGGGCCCTCTAAATGAGCAGTTCTTC

J gene: TRBJ2-7
D gene: NA
V gene: TRBV6-2/TRBV6-3
CDR3 protein: CASSTTGYEQYF
CDR3 DNA: TGTGCCAGCAGCACAACAGGGTACGAGCAGTACTTC

J gene: TRBJ1-6
D gene: NA
V gene: TRBV7-6
CDR3 protein: CASSLAVSGDSPLHF
CDR3 DNA: TGTGCCAGCAGCTTAGCCGTTAGTGGTGATTCACCCCTCCACTTT

J gene: TRBJ1-1
D gene: TRBD1
V gene: TRBV24-1
CDR3 protein: CAIRGRQGKAFF
CDR3 DNA: TGTGCCATCAGGGGAAGACAGGGCAAAGCTTTCTTT

J gene: TRBJ2-1
D gene: NA
V gene: TRBV18
CDR3 protein: CASSPPGDTRNEQFF
CDR3 DNA: TGTGCCAGCTCACCCCCAGGGGACACCCGCAATGAGCAGTTCTTC

J gene: TRBJ2-5
D gene: TRBD2
V gene: TRBV12-5
CDR3 protein: CASGIGLAGIQETQYF
CDR3 DNA: TGTGCTAGTGGTATTGGACTAGCGGGGATCCAAGAGACCCAGTACTTC

J gene: TRBJ1-2
D gene: NA
V gene: TRBV18
CDR3 protein: CASSHGEADGYTF
CDR3 DNA: TGTGCCAGCTCACATGGGGAGGCTGATGGCTACACCTTC

J gene: TRBJ1-2
D gene: TRBD1
V gene: TRBV7-2
CDR3 protein: CASSLVRGQFYGYTF
CDR3 DNA: TGTGCCAGCAGCTTAGTTAGGGGGCAGTTCTATGGCTACACCTTC

J gene: TRBJ2-3
D gene: TRBD2
V gene: TRBV2
CDR3 protein: CASRTGLGSTDTQYF
CDR3 DNA: TGTGCCAGCAGGACGGGACTAGGAAGCACAGATACGCAGTATTTT

J gene: TRBJ2-1
D gene: NA
V gene: TRBV4-1
CDR3 protein: CASSQETRSSYNEQFF
CDR3 DNA: TGCGCCAGCAGCCAAGAAACGAGGAGCTCCTACAATGAGCAGTTCTTC

J gene: TRBJ2-3
D gene: NA
V gene: TRBV7-9
CDR3 protein: CASSLEGRQADTQYF
CDR3 DNA: TGTGCCAGCAGCTTAGAAGGCAGACAGGCAGATACGCAGTATTTT

J gene: TRBJ1-2
D gene: NA
V gene: TRBV27
CDR3 protein: CASSLVQAGGYTF
CDR3 DNA: TGTGCCAGCAGTTTAGTACAGGCTGGAGGCTACACCTTC

J gene: TRBJ2-7
D gene: TRBD1
V gene: TRBV30
CDR3 protein: CAWTEGAGYEQYF
CDR3 DNA: TGTGCCTGGACTGAGGGGGCGGGTTACGAGCAGTACTTC